The sample holds a few counts of the clone carrying this T cell receptor (beta chain). Its antigen is currently unknown. J gave up 3 bases and V 6 bases, and 10 bases lay outside the gene matches. The CDR3 extends over 15 amino acids. Germline CDR1 and CDR2: MNHEY and SVGAGI. The sample belongs to a study of T-cell memory formation after mild COVID-19. Study at large: Largely, TCR clusters stayed within a single donor. Study findings and constraints: Among clones contracting day 15 to 85, CD4/CD8 was balanced, whereas later expanders leaned CD4+. Certain responding clones were present in pre-infection memory, suggesting participation of cross-reactive memory.

TCRdb reanalysed the 5' RACE reads using MiXCR and keeps one entry per CDR3 protein. Of nearly 110,000 distinct CDR3 sequences in the sample, around 15% were seen once. Sequencing input: PBMCs or a T cell subset sorted from them (not recorded which). The sequence derives from an adult woman who had mild COVID-19 (a few samples of this study predate the infection). Cell type and time point are not known. The chain combines TRBV6-5 with TRBJ2-7; 8 bases map to TRBD1. CDR3 nucleotide sequence: TGTGCCAGCAGGTCAGGGACAGGCCTCGTCTACGAGCAGTACTTC. Its translation is CASRSGTGLVYEQYF.